Listed here are 5 T cell receptor beta chains from one sample, sequenced in a study of cytomegalovirus exposure and HLA in healthy donors. Researchers ran the PCR with 60 Vbeta and 13 Jbeta primers. The table came from immunoSEQ multiplex PCR; TCRdb's copy has only in-frame clones and leaves some out. The sample yields roughly 180,000 clones, 82% seen once. The sample taken for sequencing was PBMCs. The receptor set was obtained from a male donor in good health and CMV-seronegative.

This clone has a single count. The chain uses TRBV30 and TRBJ2-2; tentative D call: TRBD2 (6 bases). Looked up from germline, CDR1 is GTSNPN and CDR2 is SVGIG (reference sequence). The CDR3 is made up of 12 amino acids. V was clipped by 2 bases and J by 7 bases, with 8 bases between them. In DNA, the CDR3 is TGTGCCTGGAGTCCGGGGGTCGGGGAGCTGTTTTTT. It yields the protein CAWSPGVGELFF.

The chain carries TRBV18 and TRBJ2-7, with 7 bases that match TRBD1. The germline CDR1 and CDR2 sequences are KGHSH and LQKENI. This CDR3 is built from 14 residues. V lost 3 bases to trimming and J lost 0 bases; unmatched junction nucleotides: 2. CDR3 residues: CASSPDRASYEQYF. Written as DNA, the CDR3 is TGTGCCAGCTCACCCGACAGGGCCTCCTACGAGCAGTACTTC.

The chain employs TRBV5-1 and TRBJ2-5, with 7 positions matching TRBD1. V dropped 2 bases and J dropped 1; count of bases not matched to a gene: 2. Germline CDR1 is SGHRS and CDR2 is YFSETQ. CDR3 length: 14 amino acids. The CDR3 coding sequence is TGCGCCAGCAGCTTTAACAGGGGCCAAGAGACCCAGTACTTC. This translates into CASSFNRGQETQYF.

The rearrangement uses TRBV27 and TRBJ2-1, with D perhaps matching TRBD2 (6 bases). Germline CDR1 reads MNHEY; CDR2 reads SMNVEV (reference sequence). Deletions cut 4 bases from V and 7 bases from J, with 14 bases between. The CDR3 spans 14 residues. In DNA form, the CDR3 reads TGTGCCAGCAGTTGGGGGGACGGCATGAATGAGCAGTTCTTC. Translation: CASSWGDGMNEQFF.

This clone has only one observation. This sample includes further DNA sequences coding for the same CDR3. The J gene is TRBJ2-1, the V gene TRBV18; the match to TRBD2 covers 9 bases. V was clipped by 6 bases and J by 2 bases; unmatched bases: 8. Germline lookup yields CDR1 KGHSH and CDR2 LQKENI. This CDR3 has 16 amino acids. This CDR3 reads CASSPASGNTYNEQFF. As DNA, the CDR3 is TGTGCCAGCTCCCCAGCTAGCGGGAATACCTACAATGAGCAGTTCTTC.